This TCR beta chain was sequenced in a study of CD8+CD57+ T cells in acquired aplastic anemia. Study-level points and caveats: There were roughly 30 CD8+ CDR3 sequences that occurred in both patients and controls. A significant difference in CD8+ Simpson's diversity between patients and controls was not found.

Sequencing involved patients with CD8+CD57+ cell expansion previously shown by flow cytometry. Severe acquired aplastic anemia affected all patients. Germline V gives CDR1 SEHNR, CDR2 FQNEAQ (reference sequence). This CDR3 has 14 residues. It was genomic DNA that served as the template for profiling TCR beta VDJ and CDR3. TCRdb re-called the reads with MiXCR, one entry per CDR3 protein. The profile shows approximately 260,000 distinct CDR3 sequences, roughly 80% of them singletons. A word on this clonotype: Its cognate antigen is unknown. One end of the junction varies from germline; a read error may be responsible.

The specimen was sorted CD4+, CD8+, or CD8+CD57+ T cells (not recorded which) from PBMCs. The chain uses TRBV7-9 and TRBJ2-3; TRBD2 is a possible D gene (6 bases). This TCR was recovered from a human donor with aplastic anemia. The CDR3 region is CASSRAGNEQTFGF. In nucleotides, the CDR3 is TGTGCCAGCAGCCGGGCGGGGAATGAGCAGACCTTCGGGTTT. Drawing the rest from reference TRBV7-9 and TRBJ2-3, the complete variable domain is DTGVSQNPRHKITKRGQNVTFRCDPISEHNRLYWYRQTLGQGPEFLTYFQNEAQLEKSRLLSDRFSAERPKGSFSTLEIQRTEQGDSAMYLCASSRAGNEQTFGFGPGTRLTVL.